What follows describes a single T cell receptor (beta chain). This sample is part of a study of technical replicates of blood from four donors. Profiled with immunoSEQ multiplex PCR; TCRdb holds only in-frame clones, not every one. In the table there are 65,000 to 90,000 clones, approximately 94% of which are singletons. Germline V gene lookup returns CDR1 SGHRS and CDR2 YFSETQ. V was pared by 2 bases and J by 8 bases, with 6 bases of the junction left unmatched. CDR3 length: 14 amino acids. The source of this sequence is a human donor in good health. The chain carries TRBV5-1 and TRBJ2-1; 8 bases align to TRBD2. Sequences were obtained from T cells isolated from PBMCs. CDR3 amino acids: CASSLAGVGDEQFF. CDR3 coding DNA: TGCGCCAGCAGCTTAGCGGGAGTGGGCGATGAGCAGTTCTTC. Complete variable domain (other parts from reference TRBV5-1 and TRBJ2-1): KAGVTQTPRYLIKTRGQQVTLSCSPISGHRSVSWYQQTPGQGLQFLFEYFSETQRNKGNFPGRFSGRQFSNSRSEMNVSTLELGDSALYLCASSLAGVGDEQFFGPGTRLTVL.